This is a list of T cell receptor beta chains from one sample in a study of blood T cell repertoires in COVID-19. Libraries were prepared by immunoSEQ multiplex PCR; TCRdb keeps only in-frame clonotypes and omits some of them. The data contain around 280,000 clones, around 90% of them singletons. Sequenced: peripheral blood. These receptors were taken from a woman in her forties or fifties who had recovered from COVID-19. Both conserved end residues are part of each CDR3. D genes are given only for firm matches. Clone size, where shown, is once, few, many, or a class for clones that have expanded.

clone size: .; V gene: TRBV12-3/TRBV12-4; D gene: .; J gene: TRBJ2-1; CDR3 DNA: TGTGCCAGCAGTAGTAGCTCCTACAATGAGCAGTTCTTC; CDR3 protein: CASSSSSYNEQFF
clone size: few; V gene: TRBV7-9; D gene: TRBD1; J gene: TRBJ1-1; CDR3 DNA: TGTGCCAGCAGCTTAGTTGAGGGGGCAAGGACTGAAGCTTTCTTT; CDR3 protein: CASSLVEGARTEAFF
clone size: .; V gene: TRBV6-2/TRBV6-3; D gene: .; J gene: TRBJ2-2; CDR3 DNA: TGTGCCAGCAGTTACTTGGTGGCCTCGAAGACCGGGGAGCTGTTTTTT; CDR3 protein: CASSYLVASKTGELFF
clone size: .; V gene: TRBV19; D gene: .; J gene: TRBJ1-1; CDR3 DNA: TGTGCCACCTTAGCGGGGTGGGTCCCTGAAGCTTTCTTT; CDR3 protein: CATLAGWVPEAFF
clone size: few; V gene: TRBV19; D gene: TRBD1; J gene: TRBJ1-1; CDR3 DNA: TGTGCCACAAGGCCACAGGGGGGATACACTGAAGCTTTCTTT; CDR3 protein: CATRPQGGYTEAFF
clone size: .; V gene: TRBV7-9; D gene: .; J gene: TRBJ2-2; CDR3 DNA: TGTGCCAGCACCAAGACAGGAGAAAACACCGGGGAGCTGTTTTTT; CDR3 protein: CASTKTGENTGELFF
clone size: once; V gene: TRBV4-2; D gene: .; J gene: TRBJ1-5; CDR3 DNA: TGTGCCAGCAGCTCCACACCGGCTAGCGGCAATCAGCCCCAGCATTTT; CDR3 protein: CASSSTPASGNQPQHF
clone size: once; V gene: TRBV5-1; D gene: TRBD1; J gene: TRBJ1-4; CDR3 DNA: TGCGCCAGCAAAACCACCGGGACAGGGGTTGAAAAACTGTTTTTT; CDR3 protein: CASKTTGTGVEKLFF
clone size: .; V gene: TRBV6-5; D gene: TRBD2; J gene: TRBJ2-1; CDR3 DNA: TGTGCCAGCAGCCCCGTTTTTCGGGACTACCATCGGATCTTC; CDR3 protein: CASSPVFRDYHRIF
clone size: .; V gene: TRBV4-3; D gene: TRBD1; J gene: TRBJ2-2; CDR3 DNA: TGCGCCAGCAGCCGACTTAGGACAGGCGCCGGGGAGCTGTTTTTT; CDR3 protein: CASSRLRTGAGELFF
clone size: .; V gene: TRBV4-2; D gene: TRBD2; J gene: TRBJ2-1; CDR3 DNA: TGTGCCAGCAGCCAGTCGGGGGGAGGTTTACGGTACGGTGAGCAGTTCTTC; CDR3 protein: CASSQSGGGLRYGEQFF
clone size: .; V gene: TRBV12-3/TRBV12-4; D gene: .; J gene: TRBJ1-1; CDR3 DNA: TGTGCCAGCAGTTCTAGGGGGGGTGCTTTCTTT; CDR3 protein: CASSSRGGAFF
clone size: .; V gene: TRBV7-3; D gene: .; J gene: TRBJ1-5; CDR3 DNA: TGTGCCAGCAGCTTGACAGGAGGAAGCAATCAGCCCCAGCATTTT; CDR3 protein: CASSLTGGSNQPQHF
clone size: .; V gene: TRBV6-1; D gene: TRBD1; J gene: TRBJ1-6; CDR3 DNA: TGTGCCAGCAGTGAACCTCCTCGGGACAGCGGATATAATTCACCCCTCCACTTT; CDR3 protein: CASSEPPRDSGYNSPLHF
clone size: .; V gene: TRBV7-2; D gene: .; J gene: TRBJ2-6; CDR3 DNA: TGTGCCAGCAGCTTAGGGCAGGGTCGGGGGGCCAACGTCCTGACTTTC; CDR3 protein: CASSLGQGRGANVLTF
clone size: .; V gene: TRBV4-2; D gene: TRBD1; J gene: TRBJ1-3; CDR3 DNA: TGTGCCAGCAGCCAAGAGACAGGGGGCGGAAACACCATATATTTT; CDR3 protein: CASSQETGGGNTIYF
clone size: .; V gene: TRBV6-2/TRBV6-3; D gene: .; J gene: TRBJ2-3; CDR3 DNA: TGTGCCAGCAGCCTAAGCTGGAGGCGTAGGCCTAAGGCAGATACGCAGTATTTT; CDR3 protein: CASSLSWRRRPKADTQYF
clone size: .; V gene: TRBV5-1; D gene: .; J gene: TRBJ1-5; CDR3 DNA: TGCGCCAGCAGCCCCGGAGGCAGGAGGGATCAGCCCCAGCATTTT; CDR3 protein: CASSPGGRRDQPQHF
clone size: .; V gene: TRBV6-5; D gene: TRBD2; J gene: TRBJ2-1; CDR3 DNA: TGTGCCAGCAGCCCCGGGGGGTTCTACAATGAGCAGTTCTTC; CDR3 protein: CASSPGGFYNEQFF
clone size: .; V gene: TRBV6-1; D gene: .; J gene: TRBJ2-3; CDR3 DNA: TGTGCCAGCAGTGAAGCGCTAGGTATCGCTAGCACAGATACGCAGTATTTT; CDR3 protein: CASSEALGIASTDTQYF
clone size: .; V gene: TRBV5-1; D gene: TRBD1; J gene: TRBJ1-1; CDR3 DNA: TGCGCCAGCAGCCCGACAGGGGGCAACACTGAAGCTTTCTTT; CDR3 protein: CASSPTGGNTEAFF
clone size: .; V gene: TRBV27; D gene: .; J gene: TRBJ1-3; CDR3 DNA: TGTGCCAGCAGTTTAAGATGGAGCCCTGGAAACACCATATATTTT; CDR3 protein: CASSLRWSPGNTIYF
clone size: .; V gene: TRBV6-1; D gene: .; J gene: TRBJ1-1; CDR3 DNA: TGTGCCAGCAGTGAAAGGGGCCAACACACTGAAGCTTTCTTT; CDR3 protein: CASSERGQHTEAFF
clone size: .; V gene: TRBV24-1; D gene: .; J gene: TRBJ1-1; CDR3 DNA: TGTGCCACCAGGCAGGGAGGAAGGACTGAAGCTTTCTTT; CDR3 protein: CATRQGGRTEAFF
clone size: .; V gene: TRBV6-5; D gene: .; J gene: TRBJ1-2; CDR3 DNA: TGTGCCAGCATCGGGGTTAACTATGGCTACACCTTC; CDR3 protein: CASIGVNYGYTF
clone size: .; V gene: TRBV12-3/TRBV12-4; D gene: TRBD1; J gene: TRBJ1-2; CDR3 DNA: TGTGCCAGCAGTTTAGGCCGCCGACAGGGTCACACCTTC; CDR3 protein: CASSLGRRQGHTF
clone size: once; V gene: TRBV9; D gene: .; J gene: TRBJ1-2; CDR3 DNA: TGTGCCAGCAGCGTAGAGGGAACAGGGTGGTCCGCAAACTATGGCTACACCTTC; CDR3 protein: CASSVEGTGWSANYGYTF
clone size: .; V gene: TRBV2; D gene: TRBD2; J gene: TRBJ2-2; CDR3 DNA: TGTGCCAGCAGTCCTCTAGCGGGATCCACCGGGGAGCTGTTTTTT; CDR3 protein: CASSPLAGSTGELFF
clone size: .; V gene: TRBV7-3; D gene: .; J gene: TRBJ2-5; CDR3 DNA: TGTGCCAGCAGTCCGTCAGTCAGGGAGACCCAGTACTTC; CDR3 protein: CASSPSVRETQYF
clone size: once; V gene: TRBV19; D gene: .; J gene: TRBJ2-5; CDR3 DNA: TGTGCCACCTCCCCAGGGAAGGAGACCCAGTACTTC; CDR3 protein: CATSPGKETQYF
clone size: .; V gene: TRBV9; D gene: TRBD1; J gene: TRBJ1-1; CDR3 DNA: TGTGCCAGCAGCCCGAGGACAGGGACGGGTACTGAAGCTTTCTTT; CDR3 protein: CASSPRTGTGTEAFF
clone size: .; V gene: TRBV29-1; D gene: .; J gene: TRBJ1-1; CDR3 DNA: TGCAGCGTTGAAGAACAGGGGAACACTGAAGCTTTCTTT; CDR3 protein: CSVEEQGNTEAFF
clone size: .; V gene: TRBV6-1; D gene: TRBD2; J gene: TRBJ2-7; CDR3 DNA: TGTGCCAGCAGTGAAGCGGAGGGAGGGGATTACGAGCAGTACTTC; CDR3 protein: CASSEAEGGDYEQYF
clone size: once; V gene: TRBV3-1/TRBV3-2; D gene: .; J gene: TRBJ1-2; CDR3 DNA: TGTGCCAGCAGTCCCACCAGGGAACAGGGAGTACTTAACTATGGCTACACCTTC; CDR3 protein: CASSPTREQGVLNYGYTF
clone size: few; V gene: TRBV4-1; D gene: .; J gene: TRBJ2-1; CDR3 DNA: TGCGCCAGCAGCCAAGATAATAGCGGTTACAATGAGCAGTTCTTC; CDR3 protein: CASSQDNSGYNEQFF
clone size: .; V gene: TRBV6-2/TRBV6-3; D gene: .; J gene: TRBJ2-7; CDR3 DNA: TGTGCCAGCAGTTACGCGTACGAGCAGTACTTC; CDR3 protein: CASSYAYEQYF
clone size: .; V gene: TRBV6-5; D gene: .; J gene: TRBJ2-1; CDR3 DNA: TGTGCCAGCAGTTCACTGAGTTTGCCCGGTGAGCAGTTCTTC; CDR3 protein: CASSSLSLPGEQFF
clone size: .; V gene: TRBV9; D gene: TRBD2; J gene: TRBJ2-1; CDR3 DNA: TGTGCCAGCAGCGTAGATTCAGGAGGACTAGCTTTACACAATGAGCAGTTCTTC; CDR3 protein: CASSVDSGGLALHNEQFF
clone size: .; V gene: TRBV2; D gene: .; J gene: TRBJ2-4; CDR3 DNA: TGTGCCAGCAGTGAAGCGCGAACAGGGCAGAACATTCAGTACTTC; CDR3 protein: CASSEARTGQNIQYF
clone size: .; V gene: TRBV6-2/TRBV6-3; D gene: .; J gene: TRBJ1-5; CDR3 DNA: TGTGCCAGCAGTTACGGTTGGGACAACCCTGATCAGCCCCAGCATTTT; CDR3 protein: CASSYGWDNPDQPQHF
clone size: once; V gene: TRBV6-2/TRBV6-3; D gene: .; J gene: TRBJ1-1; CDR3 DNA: TGTGCCAGCAGTTACGCAGGGATGAACACTGAAGCTTTCTTT; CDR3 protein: CASSYAGMNTEAFF
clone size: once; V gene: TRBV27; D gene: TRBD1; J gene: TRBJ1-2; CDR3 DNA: TGTGCCAGCAGCCAATGGGGACAGGCTGACTATGGCTACACCTTC; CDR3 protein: CASSQWGQADYGYTF
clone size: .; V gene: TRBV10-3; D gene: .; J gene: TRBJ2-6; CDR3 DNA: TGTGCCATCAGTGAGGGGCAGGTATTCTCTGGGGCCAACGTCCTGACTTTC; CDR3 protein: CAISEGQVFSGANVLTF
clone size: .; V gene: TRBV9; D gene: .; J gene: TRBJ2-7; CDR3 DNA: TGTGCCAGCAGCGTAGGCGGGGACTTCTCCTACGAGCAGTACTTC; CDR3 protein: CASSVGGDFSYEQYF
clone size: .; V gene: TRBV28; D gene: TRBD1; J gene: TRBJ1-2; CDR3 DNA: TGTGCCAGCAGCCCCCCCTCTTCGACAGGGTCTAACTATGGCTACACCTTC; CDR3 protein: CASSPPSSTGSNYGYTF
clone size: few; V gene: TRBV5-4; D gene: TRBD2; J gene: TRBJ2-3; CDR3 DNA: TGTGCCAGCAGCCCACTAGCGGGTCCGAGGGATACGCAGTATTTT; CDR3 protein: CASSPLAGPRDTQYF
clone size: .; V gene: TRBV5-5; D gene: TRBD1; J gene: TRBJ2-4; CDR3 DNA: TGTGCCAGCAGCTTTCATACAGGGGGCTCGGTAAACATTCAGTACTTC; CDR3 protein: CASSFHTGGSVNIQYF
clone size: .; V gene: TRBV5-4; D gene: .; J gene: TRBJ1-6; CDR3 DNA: TGTGCCAGCAGCTTGTTGACAGCTTCACCCCTCCACTTT; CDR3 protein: CASSLLTASPLHF
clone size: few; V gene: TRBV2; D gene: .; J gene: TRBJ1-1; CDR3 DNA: TGTGCCAGCTGCTTCGGGGTGAACACTGAAGCTTTCTTT; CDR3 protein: CASCFGVNTEAFF
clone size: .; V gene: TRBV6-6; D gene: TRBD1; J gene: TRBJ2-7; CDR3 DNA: TGTGCCAGCAGACACGGGACAGGGGGCTACGAGCAGTACTTC; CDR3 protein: CASRHGTGGYEQYF
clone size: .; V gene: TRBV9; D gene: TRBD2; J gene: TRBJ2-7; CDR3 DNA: TGTGCCAGCAGCGTAGCGGGAGCGGGGTCCTACGAGCAGTACTTC; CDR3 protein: CASSVAGAGSYEQYF
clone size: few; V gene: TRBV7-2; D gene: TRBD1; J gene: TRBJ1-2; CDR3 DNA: TGTGCCAGCAGCTTAGGGGCAGGGGGCTATGGCTACACCTTC; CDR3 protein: CASSLGAGGYGYTF
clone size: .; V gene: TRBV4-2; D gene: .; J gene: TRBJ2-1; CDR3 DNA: TGTGCCAGCAGCCGGACAACGGGAGATACTCCCGAGCAGTTCTTC; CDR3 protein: CASSRTTGDTPEQFF
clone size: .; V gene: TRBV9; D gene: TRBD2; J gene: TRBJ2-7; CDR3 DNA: TGTGCCAGCAGCGTAGCCCAGGCTGGGGACTACTACGAGCAGTACTTC; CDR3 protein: CASSVAQAGDYYEQYF
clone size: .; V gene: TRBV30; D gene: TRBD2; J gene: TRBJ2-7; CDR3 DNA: TGTGCCAGCCTTGAGACTAGCGGGGGGGGAGGCTACGAGCAGTACTTC; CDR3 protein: CASLETSGGGGYEQYF